This T cell receptor beta chain derives from a study of blood T cell repertoires in COVID-19. Across the study: Sites across the United States, Italy and Spain contributed samples from acute and convalescent COVID-19.

This clone was picked up one time. Authors' methods: How many nucleated cells were present was estimated from reference gene primer amplification. Measured with immunoSEQ multiplex PCR; TCRdb has only the in-frame clones, and not every one. The DNA was the basis for D and trimming; V, J and clone size are from that table. The sample has 300,000 or so clones, over 75% seen once. Germline lookup yields CDR1 SGHAT and CDR2 FQDESV (reference sequence). The CDR3 covers 16 residues. V lost 1 base and J lost 0, with 12 bases in between. The receptor was isolated from a man between 45 and 60 years old with active or convalescent COVID-19. The gene calls are TRBV11-1 and TRBJ1-1; D unclear. The sequenced sample was peripheral blood. CDR3 residues: CASSLELAGLNTEAFF. The CDR3 nucleotides read TGTGCCAGCAGCTTAGAGTTGGCAGGCCTGAACACTGAAGCTTTCTTT.